The next 18 T cell receptor beta chains were all read from a single sample in a study of T cell repertoires in cytomegalovirus infection. One entry per CDR3 protein results from TCRdb running MiXCR on the reads. The profile shows about 150,000 distinct CDR3 sequences, 20% to 25% of them singletons. The sequenced material came from PBMCs. These TCRs come from a human donor in good health (CMV status not recorded). Some clones in this sample may be carry-over from other donors' samples.

In this sample, this clonotype turned up many times. The chain links TRBV7-3 to TRBJ2-7, with 13 bases aligning to TRBD2. The CDR3 length is 19 residues. The ends lost 5 bases at V and 1 base at J; junction bases unmatched: 14. Germline V gene lookup returns CDR1 SGHTA and CDR2 FQGTGA. This CDR3 is CASSPGTSGTLRSSYEQYF. The DNA for the CDR3 is TGTGCCAGCAGCCCCGGGACTAGCGGGACTCTTCGATCTTCCTACGAGCAGTACTTC.

The chain recombines TRBV6-8 with TRBJ1-3; D is undetermined. Germline CDR1 reads MNHGY; CDR2 reads SAAAGT. Trimming shortened V by 6 bases and J by 1 base, and 13 bases separated the two germline ends. The CDR3 runs to 15 residues. The CDR3 DNA follows: TGTGCCAGCAGCGTCCCCGGGAGTTCTGGAAACACCATATATTTT. This sequence encodes CASSVPGSSGNTIYF.

V gene TRBV28 combines with J gene TRBJ1-2; D unresolved. Germline V gene data show CDR1 as MDHEN and CDR2 as SYDVKM. With 8 bases removed from V and 2 bases from J, the gap between germline ends came to 12 bases. There are 13 residues in the CDR3. The CDR3 region is CASGDPYNYGYTF. CDR3 sequence (DNA): TGTGCCAGCGGGGATCCCTACAACTATGGCTACACCTTC.

The chain is built from TRBV5-4 and TRBJ2-2; D is unclear. Trimming left V 6 bases short and J 5 bases short, with 8 bases between. Per germline, CDR1 SGHNT and CDR2 YYREEE (reference sequence). This CDR3 has 12 amino acids. The CDR3 is CASNGFTGELFF. In DNA form, the CDR3 reads TGTGCCAGCAATGGATTTACCGGGGAGCTGTTTTTT.

CDR3: CAWSPGQANGEAFF. The CDR3 nucleotides read TGTGCCTGGAGTCCAGGACAGGCTAATGGTGAAGCTTTCTTT. The J gene is TRBJ1-1, the V gene TRBV30, with TRBD1 matching over 7 bases. After removal of 2 bases from V and 7 bases from J, the junction contained 10 bases not matched to a gene. Germline V gene lookup returns CDR1 GTSNPN and CDR2 SVGIG (reference sequence). The CDR3 is 14 amino acids.

The chain is built from TRBV30 and TRBJ2-1; 8 bases match TRBD2. Germline assignment: CDR1 GTSNPN and CDR2 SVGIG (reference sequence). The trim removed 5 bases at V and 0 bases at J, leaving 6 bases unmatched. The CDR3 has 15 residues. The CDR3 DNA reads as TGTGCCTGGTGGCCGGGGGGGAGCTCCTACAATGAGCAGTTCTTC. It specifies CAWWPGGSSYNEQFF.

The chain has TRBV28 and TRBJ2-2; D is ambiguous. Germline CDR1 is MDHEN and CDR2 is SYDVKM. V gave up 3 bases and J gave up 7 bases, with 6 bases separating them. The CDR3 sequence is 12 residues long. The CDR3 nucleotides read TGTGCCAGCAGTTTGCAGAGCGGGGAGCTGTTTTTT. This sequence encodes CASSLQSGELFF.

This clonotype was observed a few times. The chain links TRBV7-2 to TRBJ2-7, with 10 positions matching TRBD2. CDR1 and CDR2 from the germline V gene are SGHTA and FQGNSA. The ends lost 1 base at V and 11 bases at J; junction bases unmatched: 8. The CDR3 totals 14 residues. The CDR3 loop is CASSLVPSGSGEYF. The CDR3 nucleotides read TGTGCCAGCAGCTTAGTCCCTAGCGGGAGTGGGGAGTACTTC.

This clonotype was observed many times. J is TRBJ2-7 and V is TRBV6-1; D is unclear. The CDR3 contains 12 residues. Trimming pared 8 bases from V and 3 bases from J, leaving 11 bases between. The germline gives CDR1 MNHNS, CDR2 SASEGT. The DNA of the CDR3 is TGTGCCAGCCAAAGAGACAACTACGAGCAGTACTTC. It encodes CASQRDNYEQYF.

The rearrangement links TRBV30 to TRBJ1-5; possible D gene TRBD1, 5 bases. V lost 2 bases and J 0 bases, leaving 11 bases between the germline ends. There are 15 residues in the CDR3. CDR1 and CDR2 from the germline V gene are GTSNPN and SVGIG (reference sequence). CDR3 residues: CAWSPGSGSNQPQHF. Written as DNA, the CDR3 is TGTGCCTGGAGTCCAGGGAGCGGTAGCAATCAGCCCCAGCATTTT.

This sequence joins TRBV28 and TRBJ2-7; TRBD1 matches at 7 bases. This CDR3 region has 14 residues. Trimming cost V 6 bases and J 2 bases; bases outside gene matches: 7. Germline V gene lookup returns CDR1 MDHEN and CDR2 SYDVKM. The CDR3 nucleotides are TGTGCCAGCAGCCCAGGACAGGTAACCTACGAGCAGTACTTC. Protein: CASSPGQVTYEQYF.

The J gene is TRBJ2-1, the V gene TRBV6-2 or TRBV6-3; 7 bases agree with TRBD2. Trimming cost V 2 bases and J 9 bases; bases outside gene matches: 7. There are 14 residues in the CDR3. CDR1 MNHEY and CDR2 SVGEGT come from the germline V gene. This CDR3 is CASSYPLAVGEQFF. CDR3 coding DNA: TGTGCCAGCAGTTACCCCCTAGCGGTGGGTGAGCAGTTCTTC.

This clonotype occurred many times. This chain connects TRBV7-2 to TRBJ2-1, with TRBD2 as a possible D gene (5 bases). V was trimmed by 5 bases and J by 6 bases, leaving 17 bases between them. The CDR3 runs to 15 residues. Germline CDR1 SGHTA, CDR2 FQGNSA. This CDR3 reads CASSRPGLLGNEQFF. CDR3 in DNA: TGTGCCAGCAGCCGTCCAGGACTCCTAGGCAATGAGCAGTTCTTC. Looking up the rest from reference TRBV7-2 and TRBJ2-1 gives the full variable domain: GAGVSQSPSNKVTEKGKDVELRCDPISGHTALYWYRQSLGQGLEFLIYFQGNSAPDKSGLPSDRFSAERTGGSVSTLTIQRTQQEDSAVYLCASSRPGLLGNEQFFGPGTRLTVL.

The V call is TRBV7-9, the J call TRBJ2-7; 7 bases match TRBD1. This CDR3 has 14 amino acids. Germline lookup yields CDR1 SEHNR and CDR2 FQNEAQ (reference sequence). Trimming at V came to 0 bases and at J to 4 bases, leaving 3 bases not matched to a gene. CDR3 sequence reads: CASSLAGGKYEQYF. In DNA, the CDR3 is TGTGCCAGCAGCTTAGCAGGGGGCAAGTACGAGCAGTACTTC. The full variable domain, completed using reference TRBV7-9 and TRBJ2-7, is DTGVSQNPRHKITKRGQNVTFRCDPISEHNRLYWYRQTLGQGPEFLTYFQNEAQLEKSRLLSDRFSAERPKGSFSTLEIQRTEQGDSAMYLCASSLAGGKYEQYFGPGTRLTVT.

This clonotype appeared many times. The chain has TRBV19 and TRBJ1-6; 8 bases align to TRBD1. The CDR3 consists of 14 residues. Per the germline V gene, CDR1 is LNHDA and CDR2 is SQIVND (reference sequence). V shed 5 bases and J 11 bases; nucleotides not matched to a gene: 8. The CDR3 bases are TGTGCCAGTAGTCAAGCAGGGGGCTTGACACCCCTCCACTTT. Its translation is CASSQAGGLTPLHF. Supplemented by reference TRBV19 and TRBJ1-6, the full variable domain reads DGGITQSPKYLFRKEGQNVTLSCEQNLNHDAMYWYRQDPGQGLRLIYYSQIVNDFQKGDIAEGYSVSREKKESFPLTVTSAQKNPTAFYLCASSQAGGLTPLHFGNGTRLTVT.

This clonotype was recorded at least ten times. This sequence joins TRBV7-2 and TRBJ2-2, with TRBD2 matching 13 bases. J lost 3 bases, V lost 5 bases, and 9 bases had no gene match. The CDR3 length is 18 residues. Germline V gene data show CDR1 as SGHTA and CDR2 as FQGNSA. DNA of the CDR3: TGTGCCAGCAGCGCACCGACGGGACTAGCGGGACACACCGGGGAGCTGTTTTTT. Residues: CASSAPTGLAGHTGELFF.

This chain connects TRBV20-1 to TRBJ2-5; TRBD2 matches at 9 bases. The V segment lost 8 bases and the J segment 3 bases; nucleotides outside the gene matches: 13. This CDR3 region has 15 residues. The germline CDR1 and CDR2 sequences are DFQATT and SNEGSKA (reference sequence). The CDR3 reads CSFAGGGRVKETQYF. Here the CDR3 DNA reads TGCAGTTTTGCGGGCGGCGGGAGGGTAAAAGAGACCCAGTACTTC.

A few counts support this clonotype. J is TRBJ2-1 and V is TRBV29-1, with 7 bases aligning to TRBD2. The germline V gene encodes CDR1 SQVTM and CDR2 ANQGSEA. Germline trimming cut 7 bases from V and 8 bases from J; bases unmatched to any gene: 14. The CDR3 length is 14 residues. CDR3 nucleotides: TGCAGCGCGGTGACAATCTCTAGCGGCCATGAGCAGTTCTTC. Amino acids: CSAVTISSGHEQFF.